This T cell receptor beta chain comes out of a study of shared clonotypes between healthy human individuals. The protocol was immunoSEQ multiplex PCR, while the TCRdb copy is restricted to in-frame clones and leaves out a portion. The sample carries more than 600,000 clones, just over 90% recorded once. The CDR3 is made up of 13 amino acids. The V end was cut by 5 bases, the J end by 7 bases, with 12 bases between. Germline loops: CDR1 SGHTA, CDR2 FQGNSA. As defined, naive CD8 cells were CD45RO-negative and positively selected for CCR7, with terminally differentiated effector memory CD45RA+ cells excluded. Of note for this clone: Antigen unknown.

Study results and limitations: Clonotypes shared by all four sorted-subset donors had higher generation probabilities than non-shared clonotypes. On the whole, naive subsets had larger estimated richness than memory subsets had. Roughly 5% of naive CD4 clonotypes were common to a handful of donors. Clonotype sharing among donors, it was expected, would be affected by sequencing depth.

V gene TRBV7-2 combines with J gene TRBJ1-5, with a tentative D call TRBD1 (6 bases). Sequences were obtained from naive CD8+ T cells sorted from blood. The TCR comes from a man aged 25 to 40 in good health. The CDR3 is CASSQRGDQPQHF. The DNA for the CDR3 is TGTGCCAGCAGCCAAAGGGGGGACCAGCCCCAGCATTTT.